This T cell receptor beta chain was documented in a study of cytomegalovirus exposure and HLA in healthy donors. Study-level findings and limits: For most TCR beta V segments, an earlier analysis put the productive rate at about 87% or about 30% of the time. What a later analysis showed was that several of the most significant clusters appeared linked to common viral pathogens.

PCR employed 60 Vbeta and 13 Jbeta primers. The method was immunoSEQ multiplex PCR; TCRdb's version includes in-frame clones alone and lacks a portion of them. The sample holds 150,000 to 200,000 clones, around 80% seen once. Notes on this clone: Its cognate antigen is unknown. The sample contains more than one DNA sequence encoding this CDR3.

Material for sequencing was PBMCs. This clonotype originated in a woman in her thirties or forties in good health and CMV-seronegative.

CDR3 DNA sequence: TGTGCCAGCAGCCAAGATCGGCAAGAGACCCAGTACTTC. It codes for CASSQDRQETQYF. The chain carries TRBV4-2 and TRBJ2-5; D gene unclear. V lost 0 bases and J lost 2, with 4 bases in between. This CDR3 contains 13 residues. CDR1 and CDR2 (germline): LGHNA, YNFKEQ.